This T cell receptor beta chain came from a study of blood T cell repertoires in COVID-19. Only a few counts were recorded for this clone. TCRdb's copy holds only in-frame clones and misses some; the assay was immunoSEQ multiplex PCR. This sample has over 20,000 clones, with about 91% found just once. This receptor was taken from a woman between 65 and 79 years old with active COVID-19. The sequenced material came from peripheral blood.

CDR3 region: CASRELELNGYTF. Written as DNA, the CDR3 is TGCGCCAGCAGGGAGTTAGAGCTTAATGGCTACACCTTC. The V gene is TRBV5-1, the J gene TRBJ1-2; no definite D call. Trimming stripped 5 bases from V and 6 bases from J, with 14 bases between. The germline V gene has CDR1 SGHRS and CDR2 YFSETQ. The CDR3 loop spans 13 amino acids.